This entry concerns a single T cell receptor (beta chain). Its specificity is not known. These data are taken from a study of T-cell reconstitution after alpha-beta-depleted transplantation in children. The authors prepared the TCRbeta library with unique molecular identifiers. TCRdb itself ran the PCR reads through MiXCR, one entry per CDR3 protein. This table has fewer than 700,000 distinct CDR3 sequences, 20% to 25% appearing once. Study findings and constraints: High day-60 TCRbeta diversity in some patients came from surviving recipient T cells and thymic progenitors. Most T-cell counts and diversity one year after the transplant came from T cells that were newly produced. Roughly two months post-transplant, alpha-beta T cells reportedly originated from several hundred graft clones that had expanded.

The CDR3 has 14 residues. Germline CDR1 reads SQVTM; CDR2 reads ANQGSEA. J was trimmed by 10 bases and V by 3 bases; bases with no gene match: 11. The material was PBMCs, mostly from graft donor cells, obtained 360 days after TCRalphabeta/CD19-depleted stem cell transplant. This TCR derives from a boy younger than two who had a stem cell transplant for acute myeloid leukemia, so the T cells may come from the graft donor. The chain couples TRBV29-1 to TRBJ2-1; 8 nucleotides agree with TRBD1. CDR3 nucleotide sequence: TGCAGCGTTGATGCCGGGACAGGAACAATGGAGCAGTTCTTC. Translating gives CSVDAGTGTMEQFF.